A selection of T cell receptor beta chains follows, all from one sample in a study of blood T cells in healthy people across ages. TCRdb processed the 5' RACE reads anew with MiXCR; each CDR3 protein has one entry. The table records hundreds of thousands of distinct CDR3 sequences, roughly half of them present only once. Source material: blood. Source of these receptors: a woman older than 75 in good health. Both conserved end residues are part of each CDR3. The D gene is left open where the match is weak. Clone size is not always given. Where it is, it says once, few, many or a class for expanded clones.

>TRBV7-8|.|TRBJ2-5|.
TGTGCCAGCAGGAAAGGGGTCTACGAGACCCAGTACTTC
CASRKGVYETQYF
>TRBV27|few|TRBJ2-7|.
TGTGCCAGCAGTTTATCGAATCAAGGGGGTTACGAGCAGTACTTC
CASSLSNQGGYEQYF
>TRBV5-1|.|TRBJ2-5|.
TGCGCCAGCAGCAACCGCGACAGAACAGTTGCCGGGACCCAGTACTTC
CASSNRDRTVAGTQYF
>TRBV4-2|.|TRBJ1-5|.
TGTGCCAGCAGCCAAGGAGGAGAATTCAATCAGCCCCAGCATTTT
CASSQGGEFNQPQHF
>TRBV20-1|.|TRBJ1-2|.
TGCAGTGCGGGGCTGCTTAACTATGGCTACACCTTC
CSAGLLNYGYTF
>TRBV12-3/TRBV12-4|.|TRBJ2-5|.
TGTGCCAGCAGACCGTCCCTCGGGTTGCGGCAGACCCAAGAGACCCAGTACTTC
CASRPSLGLRQTQETQYF
>TRBV11-1|many|TRBJ2-1|TRBD1
TGTGCCAGCAGCTCGACACAGGGGGACTCCTACAATGAGCAGTTCTTC
CASSSTQGDSYNEQFF
>TRBV7-6|once|TRBJ2-7|.
TGTACCAGCAGCCCCCAGAGTGGGCAGTTAGCCTACGAGCAGTACTTC
CTSSPQSGQLAYEQYF
>TRBV5-1|many|TRBJ2-5|.
TGCGCCAGCAGCTTGATCCCGGACCAAGAGACCCAGTACTTC
CASSLIPDQETQYF
>TRBV25-1|.|TRBJ2-5|.
TGTGCCAGCAGTGTGGGACCCTCGACCCAGTACTTC
CASSVGPSTQYF
>TRBV9|.|TRBJ2-5|.
TGTGCCAGCAGCGCAGCCCCCGGAGGGGGCCAAGAGACCCAGTACTTC
CASSAAPGGGQETQYF
>TRBV25-1|.|TRBJ2-5|.
TGTGCCAGCACCCGCAACACGTACAATGAGCAGTACTTC
CASTRNTYNEQYF
>TRBV5-1|.|TRBJ2-1|.
TGCGCCAGCAGCTGGGTGCCAGGCCTCTCGGATGAGCAGTTCTTC
CASSWVPGLSDEQFF
>TRBV20-1|many|TRBJ1-1|.
TGCAGTGCTAGAGGGAACACTGAAGCTTTCTTT
CSARGNTEAFF
>TRBV5-5|.|TRBJ2-4|.
TGTGCCAGCAGCGATCGGATAGCCAAAAACATTCAGTACTTC
CASSDRIAKNIQYF
>TRBV3-1|few|TRBJ2-3|TRBD1
TGTGCCAGCAGCCGAGGGGGACAGTCTTACACAGATACGCAGTATTTT
CASSRGGQSYTDTQYF
>TRBV7-9|.|TRBJ2-7|TRBD2
TGTGCCAGCACCCCCATAGCGGGGTACGAGCAGTACTTC
CASTPIAGYEQYF
>TRBV24-1|.|TRBJ2-1|.
TGTGCCACCAGTGATTTCCGCAGCGGGCTCTACAATGAGCAGTTCTTC
CATSDFRSGLYNEQFF
>TRBV29-1|.|TRBJ2-5|.
TGCAGCATATCAAGGACCTACCAAGAGACCCAGTACTTC
CSISRTYQETQYF
>TRBV12-3/TRBV12-4|.|TRBJ2-5|TRBD2
TGTGCCAGCAGTCGACTAGCGGGAGGCCAAATCGACAATGAGCAGTACTTC
CASSRLAGGQIDNEQYF
>TRBV15|many|TRBJ1-2|.
TGTGCCACCAGCAGAGATCCGAAGTTCAGGGCTTATGGCTACACCTTC
CATSRDPKFRAYGYTF
>TRBV20-1|few|TRBJ1-5|.
TGCAGTGCTAGAGATCCGCGACAGGCACCAAATCAGCCCCAGCATTTT
CSARDPRQAPNQPQHF
>TRBV4-1|.|TRBJ2-7|TRBD2
TGCGCCAGCAGCCGATCACTAGCGGGATCCTACGAGCAGTACTTC
CASSRSLAGSYEQYF
>TRBV5-1|.|TRBJ1-1|TRBD1
TGCGCCAGCAGCTTGGGGGACAGCTCGAACACTGAAGCTTTCTTT
CASSLGDSSNTEAFF
>TRBV6-4|.|TRBJ1-2|TRBD1
TGTGCCAGCAGACCGGACAGGGCCTCTAACTATGGCTACACCTTC
CASRPDRASNYGYTF
>TRBV29-1|.|TRBJ1-2|.
TGCAGCGTTTGGGGGGTTAACTATGGCTACACCTTC
CSVWGVNYGYTF
>TRBV12-3/TRBV12-4|.|TRBJ2-7|.
TGTGTCAGCAGTCCCGGGACAAATGAGCAGTACTTC
CVSSPGTNEQYF
>TRBV12-3/TRBV12-4|many|TRBJ1-2|.
TGTGCCAGCAGTCCCCCCCGAGTTTGGGGTGGTGGCTACACCTTC
CASSPPRVWGGGYTF
>TRBV5-1|.|TRBJ1-5|TRBD1
TGCGCCAGCAGCTTCGAGGGACAGCTCAATCAGCCCCAGCATTTT
CASSFEGQLNQPQHF
>TRBV9|.|TRBJ2-1|.
TGTGCCAGCAGCGTTGTAGATCGCCATGAGCAGTTCTTC
CASSVVDRHEQFF
>TRBV4-2|few|TRBJ1-2|TRBD1
TGTGCCAGCAGCCAAGATCGGACAGGGGAATTGTTGGGCGGCTACACCTTC
CASSQDRTGELLGGYTF
>TRBV12-3/TRBV12-4|.|TRBJ2-2|TRBD2
TGTGCCAGCAGTTTTGATGGGGGGGGCACCGGGGAGCTGTTTTTT
CASSFDGGGTGELFF
>TRBV13|many|TRBJ2-1|.
TGTGCCAGCAGCAACAGGGGGGGAAACAATGAGCAGTTCTTC
CASSNRGGNNEQFF
>TRBV9|many|TRBJ2-1|TRBD2
TGTGCCAGCAGCATATCGGGGGGGACCTACAATGAGCAGTTCTTC
CASSISGGTYNEQFF
>TRBV6-2/TRBV6-3|once|TRBJ2-7|TRBD2
TGTGCCAGCAGTCCAATAGCGGGGGCGACCTACGAGCAGTACTTC
CASSPIAGATYEQYF
>TRBV20-1|many|TRBJ2-7|TRBD1
TGCAGTGCTGGACCGGGACAGTACTTTTCCTACGAGCAGTACTTC
CSAGPGQYFSYEQYF
>TRBV3-1|.|TRBJ1-6|.
TGTGCCAGCAGCCCAGGAAACCGGGACACCCTCCACTTT
CASSPGNRDTLHF
>TRBV6-5|many|TRBJ2-7|TRBD1
TGTGCCAGCAGTCCCACAGGGGCCTACGAGCAGTACTTC
CASSPTGAYEQYF
>TRBV29-1|many|TRBJ2-1|.
TGCAGCGTTGAACGGGGGCAGTCCTACAATGAGCAGTTCTTC
CSVERGQSYNEQFF
>TRBV7-2|once|TRBJ1-6|.
TGTGCCAGCAGCTTAGGAGGAGGATATAATTCACCCCTCCACTTT
CASSLGGGYNSPLHF
>TRBV4-2|many|TRBJ2-1|.
TGTGCCAGCAGCCCGGCGGACCGCTACAATGAGCAGTTCTTC
CASSPADRYNEQFF
>TRBV20-1|.|TRBJ1-1|TRBD1
TGCAGTGCTAGAAGGCCAGGGGGCTTGAACACTGAAGCTTTCTTT
CSARRPGGLNTEAFF
>TRBV29-1|.|TRBJ1-1|.
TGCAGCGTTGACAGGGCCGGAATGAACACTGAAGCTTTCTTT
CSVDRAGMNTEAFF
>TRBV27|many|TRBJ2-3|TRBD2
TGTGCCAGCAGTTCATTACTAGCGGGAGCAGATACGCAGTATTTT
CASSSLLAGADTQYF
>TRBV2|many|TRBJ2-1|.
TGTGCCAGCAACATGTGGTACAATGAGCAGTTCTTC
CASNMWYNEQFF
>TRBV10-3|.|TRBJ2-3|.
TGTGCCATCAGTGAGTTGGTGGGGACCACAGATACGCAGTATTTT
CAISELVGTTDTQYF
>TRBV3-1|.|TRBJ2-2|TRBD2
TGTGCCGTCCAGCGGGAGTACACCGGGGAGCTGTTTTTT
CAVQREYTGELFF
>TRBV20-1|few|TRBJ2-2|TRBD2
TGCAGTGCTAGTTACGCGGGGGGGGACACCGGGGAGCTGTTTTTT
CSASYAGGDTGELFF
>TRBV5-1|.|TRBJ1-2|.
TGCGCCAGCAGCAACGGAGGGGGTCCAACTGGCTACACCTTC
CASSNGGGPTGYTF
>TRBV7-9|.|TRBJ1-2|TRBD1
TGTGCCAGCAGCTCCGGGACAGGGGGCGCGTTAGGCTACACCTTC
CASSSGTGGALGYTF
>TRBV29-1|.|TRBJ2-3|.
TGCAGCGTTGGCGACAGCACAGATACGCAGTATTTT
CSVGDSTDTQYF